This T cell receptor beta chain was profiled in a study of blood T cell repertoires in COVID-19. Study-wide background: Specimens from acute and convalescent COVID-19 originated in the United States, Italy and Spain. PBMCs, B-cell-depleted T cells, or T cells provided the cDNA or gDNA that made up the material.

Per the original data handling: Quantification of nucleated cells was approximated via reference gene primer amplification. The protocol was immunoSEQ multiplex PCR, while the TCRdb copy is restricted to in-frame clones and leaves out a portion. V, J and clone size are taken as reported in that table, and D and trimming were inferred from the DNA itself. The data contain about 200,000 clones, about 88% of them singletons. With 4 bases removed from V and 0 bases from J, the gap between germline ends came to 10 bases. The CDR3 contains 15 residues. Germline V gene lookup returns CDR1 SEHNR and CDR2 FQNEAQ (reference sequence).

Sequencing used peripheral blood. This clonotype was obtained from a young man with active or convalescent COVID-19. The V gene is TRBV7-9, the J gene TRBJ1-5; D perhaps matches TRBD1 (5 bases). Here the CDR3 DNA reads TGTGCCAGCAGCTGGGGGGGAGATAGCAATCAGCCCCAGCATTTT. Its protein product is CASSWGGDSNQPQHF. Based on the CDR3 plus reference TRBV7-9 and TRBJ1-5, the full variable domain is DTGVSQNPRHKITKRGQNVTFRCDPISEHNRLYWYRQTLGQGPEFLTYFQNEAQLEKSRLLSDRFSAERPKGSFSTLEIQRTEQGDSAMYLCASSWGGDSNQPQHFGDGTRLSIL.